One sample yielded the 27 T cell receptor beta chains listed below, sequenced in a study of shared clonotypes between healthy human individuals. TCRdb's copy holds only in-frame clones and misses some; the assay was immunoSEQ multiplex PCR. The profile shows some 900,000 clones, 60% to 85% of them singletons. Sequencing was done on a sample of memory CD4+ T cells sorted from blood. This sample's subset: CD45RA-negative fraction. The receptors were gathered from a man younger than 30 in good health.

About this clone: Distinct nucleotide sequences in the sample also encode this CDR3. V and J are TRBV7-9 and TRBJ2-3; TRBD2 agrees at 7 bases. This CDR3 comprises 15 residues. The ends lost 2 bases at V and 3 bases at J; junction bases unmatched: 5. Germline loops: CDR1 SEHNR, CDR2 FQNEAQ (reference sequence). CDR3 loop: CASSLNSGVTDTQYF. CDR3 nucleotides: TGTGCCAGCAGCTTAAACAGCGGGGTGACAGATACGCAGTATTTT. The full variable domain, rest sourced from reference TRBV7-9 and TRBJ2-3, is DTGVSQNPRHKITKRGQNVTFRCDPISEHNRLYWYRQTLGQGPEFLTYFQNEAQLEKSRLLSDRFSAERPKGSFSTLEIQRTEQGDSAMYLCASSLNSGVTDTQYFGPGTRLTVL.

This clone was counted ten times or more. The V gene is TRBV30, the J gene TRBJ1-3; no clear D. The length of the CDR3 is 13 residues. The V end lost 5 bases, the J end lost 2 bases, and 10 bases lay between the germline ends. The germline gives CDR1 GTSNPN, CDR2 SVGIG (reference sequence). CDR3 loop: CAWCPTAGNTIYF. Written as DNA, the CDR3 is TGTGCCTGGTGCCCCACGGCTGGAAACACCATATATTTT.

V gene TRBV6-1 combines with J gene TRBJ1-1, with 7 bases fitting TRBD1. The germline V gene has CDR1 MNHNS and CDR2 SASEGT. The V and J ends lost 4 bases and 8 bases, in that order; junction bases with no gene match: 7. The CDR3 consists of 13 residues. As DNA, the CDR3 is TGTGCCAGCAGTGGGCAACCGGGACAGGAAGCTTTCTTT. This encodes CASSGQPGQEAFF.

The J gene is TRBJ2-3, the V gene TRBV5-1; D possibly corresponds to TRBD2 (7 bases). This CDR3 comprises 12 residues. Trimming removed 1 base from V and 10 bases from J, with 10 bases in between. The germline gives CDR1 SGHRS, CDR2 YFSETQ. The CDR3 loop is CASSLSGTSQYF. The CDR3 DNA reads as TGCGCCAGCAGCTTGAGCGGGACATCGCAGTATTTT.

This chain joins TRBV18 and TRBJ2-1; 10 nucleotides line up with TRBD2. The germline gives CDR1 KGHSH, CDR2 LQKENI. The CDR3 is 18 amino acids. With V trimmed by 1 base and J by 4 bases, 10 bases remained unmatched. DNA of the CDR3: TGTGCCAGCTCACCACGGAAGGCAACTAGCGGGGATTACAATGAGCAGTTCTTC. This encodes CASSPRKATSGDYNEQFF. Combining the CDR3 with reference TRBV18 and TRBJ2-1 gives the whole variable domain NAGVMQNPRHLVRRRGQEARLRCSPMKGHSHVYWYRQLPEEGLKFMVYLQKENIIDESGMPKERFSAEFPKEGPSILRIQQVVRGDSAAYFCASSPRKATSGDYNEQFFGPGTRLTVL.

CDR3 nucleotide sequence: TGTGCCAGCAGGGCCCCCGGGGAAGAAGGCTACACCTTC. Its translation: CASRAPGEEGYTF. The chain is built from TRBV6-1 and TRBJ1-2, with unresolved D. Trimming shortened V by 6 bases and J by 8 bases, and 16 bases separated the two germline ends. The CDR3 extends over 13 amino acids. Germline assignment: CDR1 MNHNS and CDR2 SASEGT.

The CDR3 nucleotides are TGTGCCAGCTCACCACCATCGGGGGATGGCAATCAGCCCCAGCATTTT. Residues: CASSPPSGDGNQPQHF. This sequence joins TRBV18 and TRBJ1-5; D might be TRBD1 (5 bases). Germline assignment: CDR1 KGHSH and CDR2 LQKENI. This CDR3 is built from 16 residues. The V and J ends lost 0 bases and 2 bases respectively, with 11 bases between them.

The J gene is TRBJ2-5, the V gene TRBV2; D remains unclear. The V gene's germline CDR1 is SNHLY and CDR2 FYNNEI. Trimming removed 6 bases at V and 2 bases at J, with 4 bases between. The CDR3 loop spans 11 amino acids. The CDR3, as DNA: TGTGCCAGCAGAACTCAAGAGACCCAGTACTTC. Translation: CASRTQETQYF.

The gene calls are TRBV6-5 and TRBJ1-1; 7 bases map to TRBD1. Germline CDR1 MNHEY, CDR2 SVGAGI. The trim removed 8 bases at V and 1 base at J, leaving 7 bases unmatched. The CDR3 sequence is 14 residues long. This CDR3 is CASRKGGRNTEAFF. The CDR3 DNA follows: TGTGCCAGCCGGAAAGGGGGCCGGAACACTGAAGCTTTCTTT.

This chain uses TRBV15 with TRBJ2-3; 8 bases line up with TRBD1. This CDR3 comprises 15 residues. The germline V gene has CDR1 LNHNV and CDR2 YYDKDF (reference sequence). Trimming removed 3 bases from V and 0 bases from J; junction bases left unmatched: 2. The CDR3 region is CATSRGQESTDTQYF. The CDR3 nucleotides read TGTGCCACCAGCAGGGGACAGGAGAGCACAGATACGCAGTATTTT.

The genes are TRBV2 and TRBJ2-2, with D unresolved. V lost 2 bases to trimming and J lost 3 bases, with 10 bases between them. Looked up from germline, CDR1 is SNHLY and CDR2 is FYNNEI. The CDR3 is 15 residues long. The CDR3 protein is CASSEIAAYTGELFF. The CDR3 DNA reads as TGTGCCAGCAGTGAAATTGCGGCCTACACCGGGGAGCTGTTTTTT.

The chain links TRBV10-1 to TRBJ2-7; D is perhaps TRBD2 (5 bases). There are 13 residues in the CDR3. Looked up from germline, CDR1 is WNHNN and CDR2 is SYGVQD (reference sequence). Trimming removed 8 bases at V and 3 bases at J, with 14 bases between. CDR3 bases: TGCGCCAGCTCGTTGAGCAGCGGCTACGAGCAGTACTTC. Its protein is CASSLSSGYEQYF.

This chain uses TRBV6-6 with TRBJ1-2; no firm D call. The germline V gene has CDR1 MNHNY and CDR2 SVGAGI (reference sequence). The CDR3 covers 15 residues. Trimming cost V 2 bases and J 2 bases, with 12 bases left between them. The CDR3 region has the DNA TGTGCCAGCAGTTACATGGCCCCACAGAACTATGGCTACACCTTC. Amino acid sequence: CASSYMAPQNYGYTF.

In nucleotides, the CDR3 is TGTGCCAGCAACAGACAGGGGCTATCAAATCAGCCCCAGCATTTT. As protein: CASNRQGLSNQPQHF. This sequence joins TRBV6-1 and TRBJ1-5, with TRBD1 matching over 8 bases. The CDR3 totals 15 residues. The V and J ends lost 7 bases and 4 bases, in that order; junction bases with no gene match: 9. Germline loops: CDR1 MNHNS, CDR2 SASEGT.

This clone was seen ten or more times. Here the CDR3 reads CASSPSGPEAFF. The DNA of the CDR3 is TGTGCCAGCAGCCCGTCAGGGCCTGAAGCTTTCTTT. The chain recombines TRBV7-9 with TRBJ1-1; maybe TRBD1 (5 bases). Per the germline V gene, CDR1 is SEHNR and CDR2 is FQNEAQ (reference sequence). The CDR3 is made up of 12 amino acids. V was shortened by 5 bases and J by 6 bases, with 10 bases between the two germline ends.

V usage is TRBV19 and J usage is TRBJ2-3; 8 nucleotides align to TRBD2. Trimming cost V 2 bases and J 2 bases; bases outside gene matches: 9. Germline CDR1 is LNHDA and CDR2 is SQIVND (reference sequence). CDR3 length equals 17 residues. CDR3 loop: CASSIYRSGGITDTQYF. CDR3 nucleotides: TGTGCCAGTAGTATATATAGGAGCGGGGGAATCACAGATACGCAGTATTTT.

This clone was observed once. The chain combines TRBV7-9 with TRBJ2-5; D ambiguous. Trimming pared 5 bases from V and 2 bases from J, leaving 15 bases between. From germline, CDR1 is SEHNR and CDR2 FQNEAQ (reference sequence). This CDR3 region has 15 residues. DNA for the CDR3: TGTGCCAGCAGCCAAAGACTTACCCAACAAGAGACCCAGTACTTC. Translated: CASSQRLTQQETQYF.

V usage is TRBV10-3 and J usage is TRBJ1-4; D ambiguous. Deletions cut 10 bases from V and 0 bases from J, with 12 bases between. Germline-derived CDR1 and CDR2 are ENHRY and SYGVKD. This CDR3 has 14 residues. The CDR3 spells CATREVATNEKLFF. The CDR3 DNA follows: TGTGCCACCCGGGAAGTTGCAACTAATGAAAAACTGTTTTTT.

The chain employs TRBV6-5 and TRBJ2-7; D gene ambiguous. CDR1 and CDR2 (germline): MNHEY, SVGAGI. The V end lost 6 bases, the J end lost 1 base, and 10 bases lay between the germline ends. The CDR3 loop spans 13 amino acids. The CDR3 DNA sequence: TGTGCCAGCAGCCAGGTTGTATCCTACGAGCAGTACTTC. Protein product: CASSQVVSYEQYF.

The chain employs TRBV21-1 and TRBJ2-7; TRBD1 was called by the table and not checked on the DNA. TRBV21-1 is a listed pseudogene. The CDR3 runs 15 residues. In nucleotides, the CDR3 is TGTGCCAGCAGCAAAGTAGTAAAGGGGTCCTACGAGCAGTACTTC. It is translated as CASSKVVKGSYEQYF.

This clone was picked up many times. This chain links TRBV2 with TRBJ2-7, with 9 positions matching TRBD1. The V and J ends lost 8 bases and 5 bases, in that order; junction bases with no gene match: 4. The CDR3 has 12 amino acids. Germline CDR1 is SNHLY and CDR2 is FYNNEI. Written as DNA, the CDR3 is TGTGCCAGCCGCCGGACAGGGGACGAGCAGTACTTC. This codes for CASRRTGDEQYF. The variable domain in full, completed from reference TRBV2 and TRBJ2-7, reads EPEVTQTPSHQVTQMGQEVILRCVPISNHLYFYWYRQILGQKVEFLVSFYNNEISEKSEIFDDQFSVERPDGSNFTLKIRSTKLEDSAMYFCASRRTGDEQYFGPGTRLTVT.

CDR3: CAWSRDASGSGDTQYF. CDR3 nucleotides: TGTGCCTGGAGTCGTGATGCTAGCGGGAGTGGAGATACGCAGTATTTT. V gene TRBV30 combines with J gene TRBJ2-3, with 10 bases matching TRBD2. V was clipped by 2 bases and J by 5 bases; unmatched bases: 10. Germline V gene lookup returns CDR1 GTSNPN and CDR2 SVGIG (reference sequence). This CDR3 spans 16 amino acids.

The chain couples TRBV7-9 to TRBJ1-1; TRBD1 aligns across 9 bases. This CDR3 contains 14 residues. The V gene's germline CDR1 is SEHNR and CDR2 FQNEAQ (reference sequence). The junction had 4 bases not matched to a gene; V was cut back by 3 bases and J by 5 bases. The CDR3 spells CASSLTGGKTEAFF. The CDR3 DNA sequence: TGTGCCAGCAGCTTGACAGGGGGGAAGACTGAAGCTTTCTTT.

This CDR3 reads CASSQSGQHNSPLHF. The DNA for the CDR3 is TGTGCCAGCAGCCAAAGCGGACAGCATAATTCACCCCTCCACTTT. The rearrangement links TRBV4-2 to TRBJ1-6; perhaps TRBD1 as D (6 bases). Trimming removed 2 bases at V and 5 bases at J, with 10 bases between. Germline V gene sequence: CDR1 LGHNA, CDR2 YNFKEQ. The CDR3 has 15 residues.

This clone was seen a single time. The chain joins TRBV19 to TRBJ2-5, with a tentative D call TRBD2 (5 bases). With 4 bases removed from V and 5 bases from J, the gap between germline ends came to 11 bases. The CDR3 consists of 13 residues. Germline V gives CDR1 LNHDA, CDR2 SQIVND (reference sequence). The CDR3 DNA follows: TGTGCCAGTAGTACTCTAGCAGCCGAGACCCAGTACTTC. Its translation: CASSTLAAETQYF.

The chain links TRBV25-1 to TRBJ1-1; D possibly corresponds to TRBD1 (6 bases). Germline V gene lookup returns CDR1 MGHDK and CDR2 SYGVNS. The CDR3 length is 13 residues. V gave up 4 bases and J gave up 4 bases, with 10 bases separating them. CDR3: CASSAGGLTEAFF. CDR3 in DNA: TGTGCCAGCAGTGCGGGGGGGCTCACTGAAGCTTTCTTT.

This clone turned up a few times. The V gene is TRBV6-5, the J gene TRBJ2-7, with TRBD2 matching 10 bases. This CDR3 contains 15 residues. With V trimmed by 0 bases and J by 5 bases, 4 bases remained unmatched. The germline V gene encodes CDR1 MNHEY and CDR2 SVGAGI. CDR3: CASSYSGLAVDEQYF. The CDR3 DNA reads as TGTGCCAGCAGTTACTCAGGACTAGCGGTCGACGAGCAGTACTTC.